These 8 T cell receptor beta chains share one sample of origin, sequenced in a study of cytomegalovirus exposure and HLA in healthy donors. Sequenced by immunoSEQ multiplex PCR; TCRdb stores in-frame clones only, minus some. The repertoire holds more than 300,000 clones, with 86% as singletons. The specimen was PBMCs. Receptors were obtained from a young woman in good health and CMV-seronegative.

This rearrangement joins TRBV28 to TRBJ1-2, with D possibly TRBD1 on 5 matching bases. The CDR3 loop spans 13 amino acids. CDR1 and CDR2 (germline): MDHEN, SYDVKM. V gave up 10 bases and J gave up 4 bases, with 16 bases separating them. CDR3 DNA sequence: TGTGCCACCAGGGCCCTCCAGGTCTATGGCTACACCTTC. Amino acid sequence: CATRALQVYGYTF.

The rearrangement uses TRBV6-5 and TRBJ2-7, with D unclear. Germline CDR1 and CDR2: MNHEY and SVGAGI. There are 13 residues in the CDR3. The V end was cut by 11 bases, the J end by 1 base, with 15 bases between. In DNA, the CDR3 is TGTGCCCCCCGCCGCACATCTTCCTACGAGCAGTACTTC. This gives the protein CAPRRTSSYEQYF.

J is TRBJ1-2 and V is TRBV6-1; 7 bases are a match to TRBD1. This CDR3 comprises 12 residues. V was pared by 6 bases and J by 14 bases, with 12 bases of the junction left unmatched. The V gene's germline CDR1 is MNHNS and CDR2 SASEGT. The CDR3 DNA reads as TGTGCCAGCAGATCCTCCCGGGACAGTGTTACCTTC. Translating it yields CASRSSRDSVTF.

The chain links TRBV27 to TRBJ2-7, with 8 bases identical to TRBD1. Germline CDR1 and CDR2: MNHEY and SMNVEV (reference sequence). The V and J ends lost 3 bases and 5 bases, in that order; junction bases with no gene match: 9. The CDR3 is 15 amino acids. The CDR3 DNA reads as TGTGCCAGCAGTTTCCAGGGGGCTCCCCCCCACGAGCAGTACTTC. It codes for CASSFQGAPPHEQYF.

This chain connects TRBV27 to TRBJ2-3; 10 nucleotides match TRBD2. The CDR3 sequence is 19 residues long. With 1 base clipped from V and 4 bases from J, the junction kept 14 bases outside the gene matches. Germline V gives CDR1 MNHEY, CDR2 SMNVEV (reference sequence). This CDR3 is CASSLFSGGALLSSDTQYF. The CDR3 DNA reads TGTGCCAGCAGTTTATTCAGCGGGGGGGCCCTTCTTTCTTCAGATACGCAGTATTTT.

V usage is TRBV29-1 and J usage is TRBJ1-1; D might be TRBD1 (6 bases). CDR1 and CDR2 from the germline V gene are SQVTM and ANQGSEA. The CDR3 has 13 amino acids. Deletions cut 8 bases from V and 0 bases from J, with 13 bases between. Here the CDR3 reads CSSAGTLNTEAFF. CDR3 in DNA: TGCAGCTCGGCCGGGACACTGAACACTGAAGCTTTCTTT.

The chain recombines TRBV6-6 with TRBJ2-7; 10 bases are shared with TRBD1. The J segment lost 4 bases and the V segment lost 6 bases, leaving 6 bases of the junction unmatched. The germline V gene encodes CDR1 MNHNY and CDR2 SVGAGI (reference sequence). The CDR3 covers 14 residues. The DNA of the CDR3 is TGTGCCAGCAGCCTGGGACAGGGGTCGTACGAGCAGTACTTC. The encoded protein is CASSLGQGSYEQYF.

The V call is TRBV11-2, the J call TRBJ2-7, with D possibly being TRBD1 (6 bases). The CDR3 has 16 amino acids. CDR1 and CDR2 (germline): SGHAT, FQNNGV. V was clipped by 6 bases and J by 0 bases, with 18 bases between them. In DNA form, the CDR3 reads TGTGCCAGCAGGTCACAAGAGGGGGTCTTCTCCTACGAGCAGTACTTC. Translated, it gives CASRSQEGVFSYEQYF.